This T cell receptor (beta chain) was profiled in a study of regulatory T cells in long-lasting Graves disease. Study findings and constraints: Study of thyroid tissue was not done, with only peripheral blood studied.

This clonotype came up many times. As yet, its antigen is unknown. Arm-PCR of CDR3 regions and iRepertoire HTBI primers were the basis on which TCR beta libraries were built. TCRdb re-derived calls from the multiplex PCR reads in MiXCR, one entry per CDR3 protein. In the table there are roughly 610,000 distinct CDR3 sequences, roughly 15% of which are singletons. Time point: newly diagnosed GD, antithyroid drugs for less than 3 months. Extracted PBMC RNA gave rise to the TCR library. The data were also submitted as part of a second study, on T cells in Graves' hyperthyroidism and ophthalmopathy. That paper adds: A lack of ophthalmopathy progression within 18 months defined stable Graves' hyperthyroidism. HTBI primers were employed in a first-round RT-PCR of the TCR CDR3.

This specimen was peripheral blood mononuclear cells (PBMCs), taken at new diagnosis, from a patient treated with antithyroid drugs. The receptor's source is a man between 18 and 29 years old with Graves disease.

DNA for the CDR3: TGTGCCTGGCAAAGGGGGCTAGGGTACGAGCAGTACTTC. Protein product: CAWQRGLGYEQYF. The gene calls are TRBV30 and TRBJ2-7; 7 nucleotides agree with TRBD1. The CDR3 is 13 residues long. Germline CDR1 is GTSNPN and CDR2 is SVGIG (reference sequence). V trimming: 5 bases; J trimming: 4 bases; junction bases outside the gene matches: 8. The variable domain in full, with the rest retrieved from reference TRBV30 and TRBJ2-7, is SQTIHQWPATLVQPVGSPLSLECTVEGTSNPNLYWYRQAAGRGLQLLFYSVGIGQISSEVPQNLSASRPQDRQFILSSKKLLLSDSGFYLCAWQRGLGYEQYFGPGTRLTVT.